Sequencing of this TCR beta chain was carried out in a study of OX40 agonist ivuxolimab in advanced cancers. Whole-study results and caveats: Among the nonresponders, some also had low normalized T-cell clonal expansion. Expansion of clones was among the lowest in partial responders at 0.1-3.0 mg/kg.

The data were produced by immunoSEQ multiplex PCR, yet TCRdb's version contains in-frame clones alone and is incomplete. The table includes around 99,000 clones, more than 85% detected once. As to this clone: The antigen is unknown.

Germline V gene lookup returns CDR1 MDHEN and CDR2 SYDVKM. V lost 5 bases to trimming and J lost 8 bases, with 16 bases between them. The CDR3 totals 14 residues. The sample here was CD4+ or CD8+ T cells sorted from blood, taken in a trial of the OX40 agonist ivuxolimab. The J gene is TRBJ2-1, the V gene TRBV28; perhaps TRBD1 as D (5 bases). The receptor's source is an adult with an advanced solid tumor such as melanoma, head and neck, liver or kidney cancer. The CDR3 spells CASSPQAIVYEQFF. The CDR3 coding sequence is TGTGCCAGCAGTCCACAGGCTATTGTATATGAGCAGTTCTTC.